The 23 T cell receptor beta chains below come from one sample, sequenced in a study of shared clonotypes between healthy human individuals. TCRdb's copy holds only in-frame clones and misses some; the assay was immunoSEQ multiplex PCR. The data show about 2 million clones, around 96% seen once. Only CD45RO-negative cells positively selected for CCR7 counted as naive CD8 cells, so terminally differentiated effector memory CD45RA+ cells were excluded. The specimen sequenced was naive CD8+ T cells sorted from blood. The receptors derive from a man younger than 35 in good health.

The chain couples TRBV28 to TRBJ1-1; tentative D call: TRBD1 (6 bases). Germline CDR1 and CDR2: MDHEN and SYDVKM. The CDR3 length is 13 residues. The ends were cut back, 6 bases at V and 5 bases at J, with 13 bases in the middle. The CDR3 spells CASRFGGGTEAFF. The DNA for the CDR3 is TGTGCCAGCAGGTTCGGGGGCGGAACTGAAGCTTTCTTT.

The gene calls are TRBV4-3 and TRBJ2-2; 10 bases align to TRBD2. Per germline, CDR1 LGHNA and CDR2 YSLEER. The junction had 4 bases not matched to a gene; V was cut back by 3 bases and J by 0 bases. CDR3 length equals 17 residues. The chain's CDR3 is CASSHLAGAPNTGELFF. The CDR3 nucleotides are TGCGCCAGCAGCCACCTAGCGGGAGCCCCGAACACCGGGGAGCTGTTTTTT.

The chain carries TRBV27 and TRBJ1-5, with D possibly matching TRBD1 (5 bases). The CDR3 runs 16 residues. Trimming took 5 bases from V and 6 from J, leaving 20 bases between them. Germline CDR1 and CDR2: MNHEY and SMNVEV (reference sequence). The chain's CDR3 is CASSPLEGLGGQPQHF. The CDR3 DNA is TGTGCCAGCAGTCCCTTGGAGGGGCTTGGGGGTCAGCCCCAGCATTTT.

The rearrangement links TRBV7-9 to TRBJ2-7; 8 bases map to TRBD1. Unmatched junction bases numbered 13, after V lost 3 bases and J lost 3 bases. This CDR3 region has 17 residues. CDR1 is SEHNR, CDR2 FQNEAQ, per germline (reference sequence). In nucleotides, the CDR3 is TGTGCCAGCAGCTTGGGGGCGGGGACAGGATTCGACTACGAGCAGTACTTC. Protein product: CASSLGAGTGFDYEQYF.

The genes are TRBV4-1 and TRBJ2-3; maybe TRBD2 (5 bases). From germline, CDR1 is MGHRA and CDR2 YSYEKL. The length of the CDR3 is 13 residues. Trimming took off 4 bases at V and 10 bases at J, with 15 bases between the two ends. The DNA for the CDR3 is TGCGCCAGCAGCCCCGACGGGCGGGCGGCGCAGTATTTT. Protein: CASSPDGRAAQYF.

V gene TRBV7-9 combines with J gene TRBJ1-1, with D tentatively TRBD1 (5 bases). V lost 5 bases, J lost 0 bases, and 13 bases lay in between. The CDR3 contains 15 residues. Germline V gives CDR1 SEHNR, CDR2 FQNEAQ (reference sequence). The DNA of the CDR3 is TGTGCCAGCAGCCCCGCGGGGACTTTGAACACTGAAGCTTTCTTT. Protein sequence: CASSPAGTLNTEAFF. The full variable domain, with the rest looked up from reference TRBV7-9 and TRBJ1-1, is DTGVSQNPRHKITKRGQNVTFRCDPISEHNRLYWYRQTLGQGPEFLTYFQNEAQLEKSRLLSDRFSAERPKGSFSTLEIQRTEQGDSAMYLCASSPAGTLNTEAFFGQGTRLTVV.

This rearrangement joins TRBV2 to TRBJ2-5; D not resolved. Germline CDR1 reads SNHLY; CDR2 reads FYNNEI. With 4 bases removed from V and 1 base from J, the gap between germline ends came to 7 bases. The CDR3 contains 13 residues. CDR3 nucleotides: TGTGCCAGCAGTGGTTCCAGCCAAGAGACCCAGTACTTC. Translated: CASSGSSQETQYF.

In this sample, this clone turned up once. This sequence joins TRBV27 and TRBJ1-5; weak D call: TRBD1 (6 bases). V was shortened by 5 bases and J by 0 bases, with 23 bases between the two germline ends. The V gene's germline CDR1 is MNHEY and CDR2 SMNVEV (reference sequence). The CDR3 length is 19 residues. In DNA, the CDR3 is TGTGCCAGCAGTCCCCTCTCCCCCCAGGGGCCTTATAGCAATCAGCCCCAGCATTTT. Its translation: CASSPLSPQGPYSNQPQHF.

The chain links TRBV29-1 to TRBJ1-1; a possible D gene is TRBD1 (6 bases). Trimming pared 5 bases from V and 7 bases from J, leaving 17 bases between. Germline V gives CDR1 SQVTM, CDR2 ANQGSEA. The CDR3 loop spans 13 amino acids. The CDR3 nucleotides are TGCAGCGTTCTTCAGGGGACGACGAATGAAGCTTTCTTT. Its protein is CSVLQGTTNEAFF.

CDR3: CASSLGGTSETQYF. The CDR3 DNA reads as TGTGCCAGCAGCTTAGGCGGGACCTCCGAGACCCAGTACTTC. This chain connects TRBV13 to TRBJ2-5, with D perhaps TRBD1 or TRBD2 (5 bases each). From germline, CDR1 is PRHDT and CDR2 FYEKMQ (reference sequence). The germline V and J ends were trimmed by 0 bases and 5 bases, with 10 bases remaining between them. This CDR3 comprises 14 residues.

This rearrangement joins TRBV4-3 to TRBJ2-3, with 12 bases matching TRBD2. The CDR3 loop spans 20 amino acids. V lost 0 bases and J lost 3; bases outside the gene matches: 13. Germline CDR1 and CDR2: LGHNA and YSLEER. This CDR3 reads CASSQDTGTSGYERTDTQYF. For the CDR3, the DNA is TGCGCCAGCAGCCAAGATACCGGGACTAGCGGGTACGAGAGGACAGATACGCAGTATTTT.

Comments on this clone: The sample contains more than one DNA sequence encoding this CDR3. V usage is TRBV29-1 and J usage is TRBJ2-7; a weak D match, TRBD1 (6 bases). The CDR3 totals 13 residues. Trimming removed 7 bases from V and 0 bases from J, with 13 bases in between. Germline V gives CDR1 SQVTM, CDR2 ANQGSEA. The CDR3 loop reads CSAETGDSYEQYF. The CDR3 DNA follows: TGCAGCGCGGAGACAGGAGACTCCTACGAGCAGTACTTC.

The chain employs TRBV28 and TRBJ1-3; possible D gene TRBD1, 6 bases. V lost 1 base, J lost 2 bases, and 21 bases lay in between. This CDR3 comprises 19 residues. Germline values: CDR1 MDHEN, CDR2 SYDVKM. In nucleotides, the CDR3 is TGTGCCAGCAGTTTATTCCCCTCCCCTTCAGGGGCCACTGGAAACACCATATATTTT. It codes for CASSLFPSPSGATGNTIYF.

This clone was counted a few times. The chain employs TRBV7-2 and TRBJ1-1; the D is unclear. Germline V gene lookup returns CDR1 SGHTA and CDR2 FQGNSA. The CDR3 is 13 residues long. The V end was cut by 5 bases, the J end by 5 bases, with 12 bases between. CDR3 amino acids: CASSLHLVTEAFF. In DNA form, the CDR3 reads TGTGCCAGCAGCCTCCATTTGGTGACTGAAGCTTTCTTT.

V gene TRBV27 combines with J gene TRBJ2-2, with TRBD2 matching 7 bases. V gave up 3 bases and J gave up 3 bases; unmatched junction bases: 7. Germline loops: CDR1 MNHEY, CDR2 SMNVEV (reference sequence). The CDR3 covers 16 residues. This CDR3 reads CASSLVGGAYTGELFF. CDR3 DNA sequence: TGTGCCAGCAGTTTGGTGGGAGGGGCTTACACCGGGGAGCTGTTTTTT.

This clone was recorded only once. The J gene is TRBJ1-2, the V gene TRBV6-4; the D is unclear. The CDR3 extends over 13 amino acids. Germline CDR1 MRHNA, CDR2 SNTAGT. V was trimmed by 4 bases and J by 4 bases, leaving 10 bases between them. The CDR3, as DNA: TGTGCCAGCAGTGGAGGCAGAACCTATGGCTACACCTTC. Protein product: CASSGGRTYGYTF.

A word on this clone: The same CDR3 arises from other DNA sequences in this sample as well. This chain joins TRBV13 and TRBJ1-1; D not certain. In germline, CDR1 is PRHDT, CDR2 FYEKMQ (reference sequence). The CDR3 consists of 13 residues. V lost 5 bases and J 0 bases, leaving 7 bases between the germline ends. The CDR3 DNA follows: TGTGCCAGCAGCCCTAACATGAACACTGAAGCTTTCTTT. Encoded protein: CASSPNMNTEAFF.

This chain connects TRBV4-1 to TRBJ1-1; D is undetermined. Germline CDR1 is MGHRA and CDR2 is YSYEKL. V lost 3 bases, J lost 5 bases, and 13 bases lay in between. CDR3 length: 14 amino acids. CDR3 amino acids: CASSQRASGTEAFF. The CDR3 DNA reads TGCGCCAGCAGCCAGAGGGCGAGTGGGACTGAAGCTTTCTTT.

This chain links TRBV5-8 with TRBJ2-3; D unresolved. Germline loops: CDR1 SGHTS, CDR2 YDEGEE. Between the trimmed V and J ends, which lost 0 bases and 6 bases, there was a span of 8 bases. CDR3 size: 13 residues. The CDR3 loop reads CASSLDSGDTQYF. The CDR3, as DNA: TGTGCCAGCAGCTTGGACAGTGGGGATACGCAGTATTTT.

CDR3 coding DNA: TGTGCCAGCAGCCTGGACGGAGGGATCGCCTATGGCTACACCTTC. The encoded protein is CASSLDGGIAYGYTF. This chain connects TRBV7-9 to TRBJ1-2; D is undetermined. Germline assignment: CDR1 SEHNR and CDR2 FQNEAQ (reference sequence). The V end was cut by 5 bases, the J end by 4 bases, with 17 bases between. This CDR3 is 15 amino acids long.

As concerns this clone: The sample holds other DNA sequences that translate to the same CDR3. This CDR3 reads CASSLGTGPSYEQYF. The DNA for the CDR3 is TGCGCCAGCAGCTTGGGAACAGGACCCTCCTACGAGCAGTACTTC. V is TRBV5-1 and J is TRBJ2-7, with TRBD1 as a possible D gene (5 bases). Trimming took 0 bases from V and 0 from J, leaving 10 bases between them. Looked up from germline, CDR1 is SGHRS and CDR2 is YFSETQ. This CDR3 comprises 15 residues.

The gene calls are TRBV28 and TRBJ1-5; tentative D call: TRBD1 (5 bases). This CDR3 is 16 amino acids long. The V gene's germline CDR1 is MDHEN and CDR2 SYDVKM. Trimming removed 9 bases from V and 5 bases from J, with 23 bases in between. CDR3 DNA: TGTGCCAGTCGTATCCTCACTGAGGGGCTAGATCAGCCCCAGCATTTT. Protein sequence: CASRILTEGLDQPQHF. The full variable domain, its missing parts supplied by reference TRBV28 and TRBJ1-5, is DVKVTQSSRYLVKRTGEKVFLECVQDMDHENMFWYRQDPGLGLRLIYFSYDVKMKEKGDIPEGYSVSREKKERFSLILESASTNQTSMYLCASRILTEGLDQPQHFGDGTRLSIL.

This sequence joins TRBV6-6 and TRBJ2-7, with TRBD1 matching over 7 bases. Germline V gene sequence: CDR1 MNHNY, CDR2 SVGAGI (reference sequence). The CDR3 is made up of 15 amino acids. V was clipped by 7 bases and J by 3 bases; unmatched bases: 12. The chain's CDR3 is CASTDNGDSNYEQYF. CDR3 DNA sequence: TGTGCCAGCACCGACAATGGGGACAGCAACTACGAGCAGTACTTC.